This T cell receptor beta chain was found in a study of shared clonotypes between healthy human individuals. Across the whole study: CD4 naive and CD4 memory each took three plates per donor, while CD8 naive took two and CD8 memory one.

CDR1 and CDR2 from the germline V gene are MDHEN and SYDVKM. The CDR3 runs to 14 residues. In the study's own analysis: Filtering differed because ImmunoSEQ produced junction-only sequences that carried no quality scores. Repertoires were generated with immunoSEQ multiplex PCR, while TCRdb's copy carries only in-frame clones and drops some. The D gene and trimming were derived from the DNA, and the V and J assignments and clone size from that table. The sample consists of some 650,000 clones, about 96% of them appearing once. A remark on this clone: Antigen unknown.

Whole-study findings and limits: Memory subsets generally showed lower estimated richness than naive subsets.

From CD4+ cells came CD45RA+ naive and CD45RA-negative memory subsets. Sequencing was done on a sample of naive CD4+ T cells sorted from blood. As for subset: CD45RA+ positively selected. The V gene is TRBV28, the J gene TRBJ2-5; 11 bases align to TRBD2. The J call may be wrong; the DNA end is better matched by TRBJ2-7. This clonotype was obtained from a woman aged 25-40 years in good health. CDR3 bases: TGTGCCAGCAGTTTCGGGACTAGCGGCTACGAGCAGTACTTC. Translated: CASSFGTSGYEQYF.